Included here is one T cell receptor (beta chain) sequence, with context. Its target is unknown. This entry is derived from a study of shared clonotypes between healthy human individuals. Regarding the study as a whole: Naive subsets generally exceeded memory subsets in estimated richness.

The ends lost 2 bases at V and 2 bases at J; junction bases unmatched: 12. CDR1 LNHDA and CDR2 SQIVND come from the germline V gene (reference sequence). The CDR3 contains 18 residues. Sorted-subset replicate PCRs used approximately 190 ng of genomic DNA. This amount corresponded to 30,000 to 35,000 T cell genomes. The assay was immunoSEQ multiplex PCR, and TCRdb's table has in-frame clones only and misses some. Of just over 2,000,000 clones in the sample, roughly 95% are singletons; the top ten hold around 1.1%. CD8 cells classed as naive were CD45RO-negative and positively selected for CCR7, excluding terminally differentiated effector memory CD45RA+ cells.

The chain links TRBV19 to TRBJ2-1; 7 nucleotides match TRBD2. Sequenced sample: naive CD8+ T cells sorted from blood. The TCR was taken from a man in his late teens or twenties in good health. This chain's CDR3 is CASSIISREARPYNEQFF. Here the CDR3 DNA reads TGTGCCAGTAGTATAATATCTCGGGAGGCGAGGCCCTACAATGAGCAGTTCTTC.